The entry below describes one T cell receptor (beta chain). Its recognized antigen is unknown. Qualities for individual bases were not recorded, and no much larger clone is one base off. This sample is part of a study of cytomegalovirus exposure and HLA in healthy donors (dated by TCRdb to 2016 to 2017). Regarding the complete study: An earlier analysis of 550 to 700 of the donors reported about 250 Gb of sequence data and roughly 100 million unique TCR beta sequences from about 200 million T cells. Every repertoire in the discovery cohort had been generated on one and the same sequencing platform. Alongside the repertoire data, information on donor age, sex, ethnicity and CMV serostatus was compiled. In addition to the first cohort of 650 to 750 subjects, a separate validation cohort of approximately 130 different subjects was used. To decide whether each TCR beta V gene segment behaved as functional or pseudogenic, an earlier analysis of some 600 of the donors relied on high-throughput TCR beta sequencing. Among 398 genotyped donors of the cohort, an average of around 240,000 unique TCR beta nucleotide sequences were sequenced per donor, 15% to 20% of them non-productive. Among the roughly 400 genotyped donors, more than 70% belonged to the genetic ancestry cluster associated with self-reported Caucasian donors. A later genetic analysis used genome-wide SNP genotypes for about 60% of the roughly 700 donors, treating that subset as a discovery cohort. The aim of the study was to test whether cataloging public T cell receptors could identify signatures of past pathogen exposure. Both class I and class II loci were covered by HLA typing, at four-digit resolution. Because of strong linkage in the cohort, roughly five DR-DQ haplotypes were treated as single units for association and clustering. Typing coverage varied by locus: 629-630 donors for A, B, C, DRB1 and DQB1; approximately 560 for DQA1; 606 for DPA1; 450 to 480 for DPB1. An early release covering 500 to 750 HLA-typed donors comprised approximately 300 gigabases of sequencing data and tens of millions of unique TCR sequences. A later analysis re-analyzed previously published TCR beta repertoires from roughly 600 donors and added high-resolution HLA genotyping to study TCR occurrence patterns. Rather than drawing on any new phenotypic data, the later analysis identified candidate immune exposures from TCR beta sequences and the way those sequences occurred across donors. The T cell repertoires of 550 to 850 subjects were profiled by immunosequencing and related to cytomegalovirus serostatus. To predict cytomegalovirus infection status, the study brought together high-throughput TCR immunosequencing, statistical association of individual TCRs with disease status, and machine learning. Results the study describes overall, beyond this receptor: A further reported finding was that TCR beta sequences accurately predicted the HLA-A and HLA-B alleles for most subjects in the first cohort. Presence/absence analyses assumed roughly uniform sequencing depth across donors, an assumption that may not hold. In both the original and validation cohorts, the classifier was reported to diagnose cytomegalovirus status with high specificity and sensitivity. Correlated functional status among segregating V segments might reflect linkage disequilibrium, but an unknown experimental factor could not be ruled out. Most TCR sequences were observed very rarely across donors, whereas some public TCRs were present in many individuals. Assigning TCR associations to individual alleles was difficult when HLA alleles, especially DR and DQ, strongly co-occurred. Because HLA typing was missing for some donors at each locus, association tests included only the typed subset. A later analysis found that HLA-associated TCR beta chains were more clonally expanded and had lower generation probabilities than equally common non-associated chains. In a later genetic analysis, a missense DCLRE1C variant was associated with V-gene and J-gene trimming of TCR beta chains, and the association was replicated in an independent cohort. A few of the identified cytomegalovirus-associated TCR beta chains were confirmed in vitro to be specific for cytomegalovirus antigens. According to a later analysis, parvovirus B19, influenza, CMV and Epstein-Barr virus appeared linked to several top co-occurrence clusters. In an earlier analysis of about 540 of the donors, most TCR beta V segments were observed in productive rearrangements about 87% or about 30% of the time, broadly matching IMGT annotations. Some IMGT-functional V segments, including TRBV6-2 and TRBV6-3, could not be distinguished by the 87-base-pair reads and were therefore excluded. The sequencing pipeline was judged likely to have produced a cluster of highly shared sequence variants as a technical artifact. At a false discovery rate of 0.05, a later analysis linked some 18,000 TCR beta sequences to specific HLA alleles. Because counts were too low, roughly 17 rarely observed V segments, including chromosome 9 orphons, were left out of the earlier analysis of roughly 600 of the donors. In a later analysis, TCR association rates were found to vary across HLA loci, with the most associated TCRs seen for DRB1 alleles and the fewest for HLA-C alleles. In a later analysis, most CMV-associated TCR beta chains were found to appear HLA-restricted, with HLA associations seemingly driven largely by CMV exposure. This cohort had only TCR beta chains sequenced, and the lack of alpha or paired-chain data limited which features could be detected. Compared with the roughly 670-donor mean, donors in an Asian-associated ancestry cluster had fewer N-insertions in productive TCRs, according to a later genetic analysis. The authors suggested that the approach could potentially be generalized to other disease states and immunological phenotypes. CMV serostatus was the only immune exposure information available for the cohort. In the study, approximately 150 TCR beta chains were listed as associated with cytomegalovirus.

Library preparation employed the immunoSEQ multiplex PCR assay. The multiplex PCR relied on a mix of 60 forward primers for TCR Vbeta segments and 13 reverse primers for TCR Jbeta segments. The CDR3 region of rearranged TCR beta genes was amplified from genomic DNA by a multiplex PCR assay. The amplified TCR beta libraries were sequenced on the Illumina HiSeq System as 87-base-pair reads. In the paper's pipeline: Across the 700 or so repertoires, a later analysis counted tens of millions of unique TCR beta chains, some 11 million of which were shared by at least two donors. To remove PCR and sequencing errors, raw reads were error-corrected and collapsed into unique sequences using a nearest-neighbor algorithm that merged closely related sequences. Alignment of CDR3 sequences to IMGT reference sequences was used to assign V, D and J gene segments. For a sequence to be retained, at least a six-nucleotide match to both a V gene segment and a J gene segment was required. Rearrangements were classified as productive when the CDR3 lacked stop codons and remained in frame with V and J, and all other rearrangements were classified as non-productive. Following IMGT convention, CDR3 was defined as the stretch from the second conserved V-encoded cysteine to the conserved J-encoded phenylalanine. The earlier analysis of 587 of the donors excluded any sequence lacking an unambiguous match to a single V gene segment. In an earlier analysis of 500 to 750 of the donors, V segments were called functional above 56.7% productive rearrangements and were called segregating when the between-donor standard deviation exceeded 5%. A statistical classification framework was built to diagnose cytomegalovirus status from the catalog of TCR beta chain sequences. A later analysis assigned V and J genes by comparing TCR nucleotide sequences with IMGT/GENE-DB human TR gene sequences. The TCRdist pipeline was used in a later analysis to assign CDR3 sequences and most-parsimonious VDJ recombination scenarios. A later analysis defined each TCR beta chain by its CDR3 amino acid sequence plus V-gene family, and excluded reads lacking a unique V-gene family. As a way to deal with suspected cross-contamination and a sequencing artifact, a later analysis dropped 592 nucleotide sequences that were highly shared and had low generation probability. For each public chain, a later analysis derived a clonal expansion index from normalized ranks of inferred template counts within each repertoire. Generation probabilities in a later analysis came from a VDJ recombination model fitted to out-of-frame rearrangements, and those results were checked against IGoR. A later analysis scored TCR-TCR, TCR-HLA and TCR-CMV co-occurrence with hypergeometric tests, applying a repertoire-size bias correction to TCR pairs. False discovery rates were estimated in a later analysis by permuting HLA or CMV assignments 20 times. In a later analysis, co-occurring TCRs were grouped using DBSCAN, with TCRdist sequence similarity added in when clustering inside HLA-allele-positive subsets. For co-occurrence clustering, repertoires with fewer than 30,000 or more than 120,000 public chains were excluded, along with 4 to 6 repertoires with anomalous nucleotide sharing. TCRdb carries this immuneACCESS record with in-frame sequences only. Its versions omit some clonotypes, under half of them owing to an unresolved V gene in the studies checked, with the rest unexplained. V and J calls and clone size are as listed in that table; D and trimming were resolved from the DNA. The table for this sample lists some 140,000 clones; roughly 80% of them were counted only once. The top ten clones comprise less than 10% of the sample.

The cohort was made up of approximately 700 healthy bone marrow donors. At the time of sampling, all cohort members were nominally healthy, though unrecorded immune exposures were likely present. The donor tested CMV seropositive and was one of the 289 seropositive cohort members. Each donor provided a peripheral blood sample, and peripheral blood mononuclear cells were used for TCR beta sequencing. The Qiagen DNeasy Blood Extraction Kit was used to extract genomic DNA from the blood cell samples. At the junction V is shortened by 4 bases and J by 4 bases, with 10 bases in between. Taken from the germline V gene (reference sequence), the CDR1 and CDR2 loops are MNHEY and SMNVEV. Taken from cysteine to phenylalanine, the CDR3 has 13 residues. Solely the CDR3 DNA is kept, with 39 bases framed from the first base.

The source of this sequence is a man in his thirties or forties in good health and CMV-seropositive. The V gene is TRBV27 and the J gene is TRBJ2-5, and the D gene may be TRBD1, 5 bases matching. Material for sequencing was PBMCs. The CDR3 protein sequence reads: CASSSADRETQYF. The sequenced DNA is TGTGCCAGCAGTTCCGCCGACAGAGAGACCCAGTACTTC.